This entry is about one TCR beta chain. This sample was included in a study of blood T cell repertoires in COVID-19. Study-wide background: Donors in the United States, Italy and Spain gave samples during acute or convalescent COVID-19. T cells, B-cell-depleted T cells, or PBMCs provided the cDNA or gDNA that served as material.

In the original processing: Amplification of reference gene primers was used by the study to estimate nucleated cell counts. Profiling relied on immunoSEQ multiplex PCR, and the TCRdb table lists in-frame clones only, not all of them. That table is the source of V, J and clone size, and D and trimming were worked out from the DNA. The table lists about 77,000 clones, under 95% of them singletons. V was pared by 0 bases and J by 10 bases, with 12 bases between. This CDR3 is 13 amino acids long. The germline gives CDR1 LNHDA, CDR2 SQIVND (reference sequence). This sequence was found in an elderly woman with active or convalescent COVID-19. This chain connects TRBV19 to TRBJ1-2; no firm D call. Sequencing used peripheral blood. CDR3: CASSIEAPRPYTF. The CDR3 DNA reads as TGTGCCAGTAGTATAGAGGCTCCGAGGCCCTACACCTTC. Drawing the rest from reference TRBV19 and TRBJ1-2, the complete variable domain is DGGITQSPKYLFRKEGQNVTLSCEQNLNHDAMYWYRQDPGQGLRLIYYSQIVNDFQKGDIAEGYSVSREKKESFPLTVTSAQKNPTAFYLCASSIEAPRPYTFGSGTRLTVV.